This TCR beta chain is drawn from a study of blood T cell repertoires in COVID-19. Study background: Acute-phase and convalescent COVID-19 samples originated in the United States, Italy and Spain. T cells, B-cell-depleted T cells, or PBMCs provided the cDNA or gDNA that served as material.

In the study's own analysis: Amplified reference gene primers provided the basis for estimating nucleated cell counts. The assay was immunoSEQ multiplex PCR, and TCRdb's table has in-frame clones only and misses some. V, J and clone size are taken as reported in that table, and D and trimming were inferred from the DNA itself. There are 200,000 or so clones in the sample; 88% occur only once, and approximately 1.7% lies in the top ten. V was clipped by 10 bases and J by 0 bases, with 18 bases between them. The CDR3 extends over 16 amino acids. Germline V lookup: CDR1 MDHEN, CDR2 SYDVKM. This receptor was taken from a man aged 70 or older with acute or convalescent COVID-19. The sequencing input was peripheral blood. The chain joins TRBV28 to TRBJ1-4; TRBD1 might be the D (5 bases). The CDR3 protein is CATAGGSLATNEKLFF. CDR3 in DNA: TGTGCCACGGCCGGGGGGAGTTTAGCAACTAATGAAAAACTGTTTTTT. The whole variable domain, filled in from reference TRBV28 and TRBJ1-4, reads DVKVTQSSRYLVKRTGEKVFLECVQDMDHENMFWYRQDPGLGLRLIYFSYDVKMKEKGDIPEGYSVSREKKERFSLILESASTNQTSMYLCATAGGSLATNEKLFFGSGTQLSVL.